Listed here are 16 T cell receptor beta chains from one sample, sequenced in a study of blood T cells in healthy people across ages. A second PCR of 7 to 11 cycles used a sample-barcoded 5' primer and a J-beta primer mix. From the 5' RACE reads, TCRdb called clonotypes with MiXCR, one entry per CDR3 protein. This sample has over a million distinct CDR3 sequences, with around 43% found just once. Sample: blood. Every receptor here comes from a woman aged 60-75 years in good health.

This clonotype was counted a few times. The J gene is TRBJ1-2, the V gene TRBV20-1; D is unclear. This CDR3 contains 14 residues. CDR1 DFQATT and CDR2 SNEGSKA come from the germline V gene (reference sequence). Trimming took off 3 bases at V and 1 base at J, with 12 bases between the two ends. CDR3: CSARAGGGNYGYTF. The DNA of the CDR3 is TGCAGTGCTAGGGCAGGAGGCGGTAACTATGGCTACACCTTC.

This clonotype was counted at least ten times. The V and J genes are TRBV20-1 and TRBJ2-3; D possibly corresponds to TRBD2 (6 bases). Trimming cost V 2 bases and J 6 bases, with 18 bases left between them. Germline loops: CDR1 DFQATT, CDR2 SNEGSKA (reference sequence). The length of the CDR3 is 15 residues. The CDR3 sequence is CSARPSRRERDTQYF. The CDR3 nucleotides are TGCAGTGCTAGACCCTCCCGACGGGAGAGGGATACGCAGTATTTT.

This clonotype was recorded at least ten times. Its ends do not fully match the called genes, so a read error is possible. The rearrangement links TRBV5-1 to TRBJ1-1, with a tentative D call TRBD1 (6 bases). The CDR3 runs 13 residues. Per germline, CDR1 SGHRS and CDR2 YFSETQ. This CDR3 reads CASSVGGNTEAFF. In DNA, the CDR3 is TGTGCCAGCAGCGTAGGGGGGAACACTGAAGCTTTCTTT.

The chain has TRBV19 and TRBJ2-7; possible D gene TRBD2, 5 bases. Germline V gene sequence: CDR1 LNHDA, CDR2 SQIVND (reference sequence). V was trimmed by 4 bases and J by 3 bases, leaving 13 bases between them. The CDR3 consists of 14 residues. DNA of the CDR3: TGTGCCAGTAGTACGGACGGAGGTTTCTACGAGCAGTACTTC. Translating gives CASSTDGGFYEQYF.

The V and J genes are TRBV2 and TRBJ2-7, with D tentatively TRBD1 (7 bases). The CDR3 runs 15 residues. V was cut by 8 bases and J by 3 bases, with 20 bases left in between. The germline CDR1 and CDR2 sequences are SNHLY and FYNNEI. In nucleotides, the CDR3 is TGTGCCAGCCAGCCCGCCGCGGGACAGAGCTACGAGCAGTACTTC. This codes for CASQPAAGQSYEQYF.

Only a few counts were recorded for this clonotype. V and J are TRBV11-2 and TRBJ2-3, with TRBD2 matching over 11 bases. V trimming: 5 bases; J trimming: 3 bases; junction bases outside the gene matches: 16. The germline V gene encodes CDR1 SGHAT and CDR2 FQNNGV. CDR3 length equals 19 residues. The CDR3 sequence is CASSPAVSGRAKITDTQYF. Written as DNA, the CDR3 is TGTGCCAGCAGCCCCGCAGTTAGCGGGAGGGCTAAGATTACAGATACGCAGTATTTT.

The chain has TRBV6-1 and TRBJ1-5; D remains ambiguous. The CDR3 is 14 residues long. V lost 5 bases and J 0 bases, leaving 8 bases between the germline ends. In germline, CDR1 is MNHNS, CDR2 SASEGT. CDR3 DNA: TGTGCCAGCAGTCAGACATTTAGCAATCAGCCCCAGCATTTT. This gives the protein CASSQTFSNQPQHF.

The CDR3 loop reads CASSSRGRKQPQHF. CDR3 DNA sequence: TGTGCCAGCAGTTCGAGGGGGCGGAAACAGCCCCAGCATTTT. The chain employs TRBV12-3 or TRBV12-4 and TRBJ1-5; 7 bases map to TRBD1. This CDR3 has 14 residues. The V segment lost 4 bases and the J segment 7 bases; nucleotides outside the gene matches: 7.

As concerns this clonotype: One base away lies a much larger clone, so this may be a sequencing read error. The gene calls are TRBV28 and TRBJ1-1, with D unclear. Trimming took 6 bases from V and 3 from J, leaving 5 bases between them. This CDR3 region has 11 residues. The germline V gene has CDR1 MDHEN and CDR2 SYDVKM. CDR3 residues: CASREDTEAFF. Written as DNA, the CDR3 is TGTGCCAGCAGGGAGGACACTGAAGCTTTCTTT.

The rearrangement links TRBV28 to TRBJ2-5; D may match TRBD1 or TRBD2 (7 bases each). The CDR3 is 18 residues long. The V and J ends lost 2 bases and 1 base respectively, with 20 bases between them. Germline CDR1 is MDHEN and CDR2 is SYDVKM. This CDR3 reads CASSLRRRAGGGQETQYF. DNA for the CDR3: TGTGCCAGCAGTTTACGGCGGAGAGCAGGGGGGGGCCAAGAGACCCAGTACTTC.

This chain links TRBV30 with TRBJ1-4; the D gene is possibly TRBD1 (5 bases). Germline V gene data show CDR1 as GTSNPN and CDR2 as SVGIG (reference sequence). With 2 bases removed from V and 3 bases from J, the gap between germline ends came to 10 bases. The CDR3 sequence is 14 residues long. The CDR3 loop reads CAWSSGPANEKLFF. As DNA, the CDR3 is TGTGCCTGGAGTTCGGGACCGGCTAATGAAAAACTGTTTTTT.

This clonotype was seen a few times. The chain is built from TRBV7-8 and TRBJ2-1; unclear D gene. Trimming removed 5 bases at V and 0 bases at J, with 11 bases between. CDR3 length: 15 residues. CDR1 is SGHVS, CDR2 FQNEAQ, per germline. CDR3 nucleotides: TGTGCCAGCAGCCCCAGCCGGACCTCCTACAATGAGCAGTTCTTC. Protein: CASSPSRTSYNEQFF.

This clonotype was recorded at least ten times. The V call is TRBV7-2, the J call TRBJ2-7, with D perhaps matching TRBD1 or TRBD2 (6 bases each). V shed 6 bases and J shed 5 bases, with 17 bases lying between them. The CDR3 loop spans 14 amino acids. Germline-derived CDR1 and CDR2 are SGHTA and FQGNSA. CDR3 sequence (DNA): TGTGCCAGCAGTTTGGGGGGCACTCGTAACGAGCAGTACTTC. It translates to CASSLGGTRNEQYF.

The chain has TRBV12-3 or TRBV12-4 and TRBJ2-1; 9 bases align to TRBD1. CDR3 size: 14 residues. V lost 7 bases and J lost 6; bases outside the gene matches: 7. The CDR3, as DNA: TGTGCCAGCACCCGGGACAGGGAGGTCAATGAGCAGTTCTTC. It specifies CASTRDREVNEQFF.

The chain couples TRBV6-5 to TRBJ2-3, with D perhaps matching TRBD2 (6 bases). CDR1 is MNHEY, CDR2 SVGAGI, per germline. The V end lost 10 bases, the J end lost 0 bases, and 17 bases lay between the germline ends. The CDR3 is 15 residues long. For the CDR3, the DNA is TGTGCCAACAGCCCGGGGGAGCGAAGCACAGATACGCAGTATTTT. This gives the protein CANSPGERSTDTQYF.

J is TRBJ2-2 and V is TRBV5-1; D might be TRBD1 (5 bases). The germline V gene has CDR1 SGHRS and CDR2 YFSETQ. This CDR3 is built from 15 residues. Trimming removed 2 bases from V and 2 bases from J, with 10 bases in between. CDR3 residues: CASSFSQGNTGELFF. The CDR3 DNA sequence: TGCGCCAGCAGCTTCTCCCAGGGTAACACCGGGGAGCTGTTTTTT.